The T cell receptor (beta chain) under discussion was sequenced for a study of response to subunit inactivated influenza vaccine. In TCRdb, the RT-PCR reads were re-called with MiXCR into one record per CDR3 protein. The sample has around 320,000 distinct CDR3 sequences, approximately 20% seen once. This clonotype has just one count. The CDR3 runs to 17 residues. Germline V lookup: CDR1 SQVTM, CDR2 ANQGSEA. The J segment lost 1 base and the V segment lost 4 bases, leaving 11 bases of the junction unmatched. The chain links TRBV29-1 to TRBJ2-1, with 9 positions matching TRBD1. The receptor was derived from a man aged 50 to 69 who received an inactivated influenza vaccine. Sample: PBMCs from blood, taken 21 months after vaccination. The CDR3 DNA follows: TGCAGCGTTGTACCGGGACAGGGAGTTAATTCCTACAATGAGCAGTTCTTC. This gives the protein CSVVPGQGVNSYNEQFF.